One and the same sample provided the 27 T cell receptor beta chains below, sequenced in a study of blood T cell repertoires in COVID-19. Libraries were prepared by immunoSEQ multiplex PCR; TCRdb keeps only in-frame clonotypes and omits some of them. In the table there are fewer than 200,000 clones, roughly 79% of which are singletons. Input material: peripheral blood. The receptor source for this set is a woman aged 70-85 years with acute or convalescent COVID-19.

The genes are TRBV15 and TRBJ1-2; D unresolved. This CDR3 has 13 residues. Between the trimmed V and J ends, which lost 0 bases and 3 bases, there was a span of 5 bases. The germline V gene encodes CDR1 LNHNV and CDR2 YYDKDF (reference sequence). The CDR3 nucleotides are TGTGCCACCAGCAGAGATTCGTACTATGGCTACACCTTC. Translation gives CATSRDSYYGYTF.

On this clone itself: Other DNA variants within this sample encode the same CDR3. This chain uses TRBV12-3 or TRBV12-4 with TRBJ2-5; a weak D match, TRBD1 (6 bases). The CDR3 extends over 13 amino acids. V lost 4 bases to trimming and J lost 2 bases, with 8 bases between them. The CDR3 nucleotides are TGTGCCAGCAGTTCCACAGGGCAAGAGACCCAGTACTTC. The encoded protein is CASSSTGQETQYF.

The genes are TRBV4-1 and TRBJ1-2; D remains ambiguous. Trimming cost V 0 bases and J 1 base, with 9 bases left between them. Looked up from germline, CDR1 is MGHRA and CDR2 is YSYEKL. The CDR3 length is 15 residues. The CDR3 is CASSQERALNYGYTF. CDR3 DNA: TGCGCCAGCAGCCAAGAGCGGGCGCTTAACTATGGCTACACCTTC.

The chain carries TRBV5-1 and TRBJ1-2, with TRBD1 as a possible D gene (5 bases). This CDR3 comprises 17 residues. Trimming removed 0 bases from V and 3 bases from J, with 18 bases in between. CDR1 SGHRS and CDR2 YFSETQ come from the germline V gene. The CDR3 is CASSLGLGGAFDYGYTF. CDR3 nucleotides: TGCGCCAGCAGCTTGGGGCTCGGGGGAGCGTTCGACTATGGCTACACCTTC.

The chain has TRBV9 and TRBJ2-1, with 11 bases matching TRBD2. Trimming at V came to 3 bases and at J to 4 bases, leaving 6 bases not matched to a gene. The CDR3 is made up of 16 amino acids. Germline V gene data show CDR1 as SGDLS and CDR2 as YYNGEE. This chain's CDR3 is CASSASGLAAYNEQFF. The CDR3 coding sequence is TGTGCCAGCAGCGCCTCGGGACTAGCGGCTTACAATGAGCAGTTCTTC.

The chain employs TRBV3-1 (or the pseudogene TRBV3-2) and TRBJ1-4; D is possibly TRBD1 (6 bases). Germline CDR1 LGHDT, CDR2 YNNKEL (reference sequence). Trimming took off 4 bases at V and 4 bases at J, with 10 bases between the two ends. CDR3 length: 14 amino acids. The CDR3 loop reads CASSPGHSNEKLFF. Written as DNA, the CDR3 is TGTGCCAGCAGCCCGGGACATAGTAATGAAAAACTGTTTTTT.

The gene calls are TRBV2 and TRBJ2-7, with D perhaps matching TRBD2 (6 bases). The CDR3 length is 14 residues. Trimming cost V 5 bases and J 2 bases, with 13 bases left between them. Germline V gene lookup returns CDR1 SNHLY and CDR2 FYNNEI. CDR3 amino acids: CASSPSSGPYEQYF. DNA of the CDR3: TGTGCCAGCAGTCCCTCGAGCGGGCCCTACGAGCAGTACTTC. The whole variable domain, filled in from reference TRBV2 and TRBJ2-7, reads EPEVTQTPSHQVTQMGQEVILRCVPISNHLYFYWYRQILGQKVEFLVSFYNNEISEKSEIFDDQFSVERPDGSNFTLKIRSTKLEDSAMYFCASSPSSGPYEQYFGPGTRLTVT.

The rearrangement links TRBV5-1 to TRBJ2-4; D is perhaps TRBD2 (6 bases). V was clipped by 0 bases and J by 6 bases, with 13 bases between them. Germline CDR1 SGHRS, CDR2 YFSETQ. The CDR3 runs to 15 residues. DNA of the CDR3: TGCGCCAGCAGCTTGGCAGGGAGGAGAGGAAACATTCAGTACTTC. It translates to CASSLAGRRGNIQYF.

This sequence joins TRBV4-2 and TRBJ2-7, with TRBD1 as a possible D gene (5 bases). The germline V and J ends were trimmed by 1 base and 0 bases, with 10 bases remaining between them. Germline CDR1 LGHNA, CDR2 YNFKEQ. The CDR3 runs to 15 residues. The CDR3 region is CASSQGQGSSYEQYF. The CDR3 DNA sequence: TGTGCCAGCAGCCAAGGCCAGGGTAGCTCCTACGAGCAGTACTTC.

The chain uses TRBV2 and TRBJ1-5; D is unclear. V was trimmed by 2 bases and J by 5 bases, leaving 16 bases between them. Germline-derived CDR1 and CDR2 are SNHLY and FYNNEI. The CDR3 has 16 residues. The chain's CDR3 is CASSEFGERQDQPQHF. The CDR3 DNA reads TGTGCCAGCAGTGAATTTGGGGAGAGGCAAGATCAGCCCCAGCATTTT.

The CDR3 nucleotides read TGTGCCTGGAACAGCGGGGGAAACACCATATATTTT. Amino acid sequence: CAWNSGGNTIYF. The chain carries TRBV30 and TRBJ1-3, with no clear D. The germline V and J ends were trimmed by 4 bases and 4 bases, with 8 bases remaining between them. There are 12 residues in the CDR3. The germline gives CDR1 GTSNPN, CDR2 SVGIG (reference sequence).

This clone was found a few times. This chain links TRBV7-9 with TRBJ2-2, with D possibly TRBD1 on 5 matching bases. CDR1 and CDR2 from the germline V gene are SEHNR and FQNEAQ (reference sequence). The CDR3 spans 12 residues. V was trimmed by 6 bases and J by 7 bases, leaving 9 bases between them. Here the CDR3 reads CASSSQGGELFF. The CDR3 coding sequence is TGTGCCAGCAGTTCCCAGGGCGGGGAGCTGTTTTTT.

The rearrangement uses TRBV10-3 and TRBJ2-1; a weak D match, TRBD2 (7 bases). The V gene's germline CDR1 is ENHRY and CDR2 SYGVKD. V gave up 3 bases and J gave up 5 bases, with 23 bases separating them. The CDR3 spans 18 residues. DNA for the CDR3: TGTGCCATCAGTGAATCGCGGGGGCGCATTCCCTTTAACAATGAGCAGTTCTTC. Translated: CAISESRGRIPFNNEQFF.

The table lists this clone with a few counts. The rearrangement uses TRBV5-1 and TRBJ2-1, with unresolved D. Germline CDR1 and CDR2: SGHRS and YFSETQ. CDR3 length: 11 residues. V was cut by 2 bases and J by 9 bases, with 6 bases left in between. CDR3 sequence: CASSLDTEQFF. In DNA, the CDR3 is TGCGCCAGCAGCTTAGACACTGAGCAGTTCTTC.

V usage is TRBV4-2 and J usage is TRBJ2-7; 8 positions match TRBD1. This CDR3 has 12 amino acids. Germline V gives CDR1 LGHNA, CDR2 YNFKEQ. Trimming at V came to 5 bases and at J to 6 bases, leaving 3 bases not matched to a gene. The DNA for the CDR3 is TGTGCCAGCAGCGGCAGGGGGCGCGAGCAGTACTTC. It encodes CASSGRGREQYF.

DNA of the CDR3: TGTGCCAGCAGTTACAGGGACACTACCTACGAGCAGTACTTC. Protein product: CASSYRDTTYEQYF. The V and J genes are TRBV6-6 and TRBJ2-7; D possibly corresponds to TRBD1 (6 bases). V was clipped by 2 bases and J by 2 bases, with 10 bases between them. The CDR3 spans 14 residues. Germline V lookup: CDR1 MNHNY, CDR2 SVGAGI (reference sequence).

The chain is built from TRBV7-3 and TRBJ2-7; 8 nucleotides match TRBD2. Germline values: CDR1 SGHTA, CDR2 FQGTGA. The CDR3 covers 15 residues. V was pared by 3 bases and J by 2 bases, with 6 bases of the junction left unmatched. CDR3 sequence: CASSFGLAPTYEQYF. The CDR3 nucleotides read TGTGCCAGCAGCTTTGGACTAGCCCCGACCTACGAGCAGTACTTC.

CDR3 protein: CASSLGLSRREKLFF. Here the CDR3 DNA reads TGTGCCAGCAGCTTAGGCCTTAGTCGTCGTGAAAAACTGTTTTTT. The chain uses TRBV7-8 and TRBJ1-4; D remains ambiguous. Looked up from germline, CDR1 is SGHVS and CDR2 is FQNEAQ. Trimming stripped 1 base from V and 7 bases from J, with 13 bases between. CDR3 size: 15 residues. The whole variable domain, remainder taken from reference TRBV7-8 and TRBJ1-4, is GAGVSQSPRYKVAKRGQDVALRCDPISGHVSLFWYQQALGQGPEFLTYFQNEAQLDKSGLPSDRFFAERPEGSVSTLKIQRTQQEDSAVYLCASSLGLSRREKLFFGSGTQLSVL.

The chain links TRBV5-5 to TRBJ1-2; TRBD1 agrees at 9 bases. With 1 base clipped from V and 7 bases from J, the junction kept 8 bases outside the gene matches. Germline V lookup: CDR1 SGHKS, CDR2 YYEKEE (reference sequence). This CDR3 is 15 amino acids long. CDR3 DNA: TGTGCCAGCAGCTTGAGTTCGACAGGGGGTTTTGGCTACACCTTC. Its translation: CASSLSSTGGFGYTF.

This chain joins TRBV24-1 and TRBJ2-1; 9 bases fit TRBD1. The CDR3 spans 15 residues. Germline V gene sequence: CDR1 KGHDR, CDR2 SFDVKD. V lost 7 bases to trimming and J lost 4 bases; unmatched junction nucleotides: 7. CDR3 amino acids: CATSGGQGFYNEQFF. CDR3 sequence (DNA): TGTGCCACCAGCGGGGGACAGGGCTTTTACAATGAGCAGTTCTTC.

This sequence joins TRBV10-1 and TRBJ1-1; 7 nucleotides match TRBD1. Germline trimming cut 8 bases from V and 0 bases from J; bases unmatched to any gene: 6. CDR1 and CDR2 from the germline V gene are WNHNN and SYGVQD (reference sequence). The CDR3 loop spans 14 amino acids. Here the CDR3 DNA reads TGCGCCAGCGGACCCGGGACAGTGAACACTGAAGCTTTCTTT. It yields the protein CASGPGTVNTEAFF.

The V call is TRBV18, the J call TRBJ1-6, with 8 bases matching TRBD1. Germline lookup yields CDR1 KGHSH and CDR2 LQKENI. V shed 6 bases and J 10 bases; nucleotides not matched to a gene: 11. This CDR3 has 15 residues. CDR3 loop: CASSADRDNASPLHF. The CDR3 DNA follows: TGTGCCAGCTCTGCGGACAGGGACAATGCATCACCCCTCCACTTT.

The V gene is TRBV9, the J gene TRBJ2-3, with 9 bases lining up with TRBD2. V was clipped by 4 bases and J by 5 bases; unmatched bases: 5. The CDR3 is 14 residues long. From germline, CDR1 is SGDLS and CDR2 YYNGEE. The CDR3 is CASSRGRALDTQYF. The CDR3 region has the DNA TGTGCCAGCAGCCGCGGGAGGGCCCTAGATACGCAGTATTTT.

This clone has only a few counts. The genes are TRBV10-3 and TRBJ1-2, with TRBD1 identical over 10 bases. Germline lookup yields CDR1 ENHRY and CDR2 SYGVKD. J lost 0 bases, V lost 6 bases, and 7 bases had no gene match. The CDR3 runs 16 residues. The CDR3 DNA sequence: TGTGCCATCAGCCCGGACAGGGGGATCACTAACTATGGCTACACCTTC. Encoded protein: CAISPDRGITNYGYTF.

This chain uses TRBV30 with TRBJ1-2; D is possibly TRBD1 (6 bases). V dropped 1 base and J dropped 8 bases, with 26 bases sitting between them. The CDR3 has 17 residues. CDR1 is GTSNPN and CDR2 is SVGIG in the germline V gene (reference sequence). CDR3 region: CAWSAPSLATGSHGYTF. The DNA of the CDR3 is TGTGCCTGGAGTGCCCCAAGCCTGGCTACAGGGAGTCACGGCTACACCTTC.

This clone was counted a single time. The rearrangement links TRBV7-3 to TRBJ2-7; 8 nucleotides agree with TRBD1. Looked up from germline, CDR1 is SGHTA and CDR2 is FQGTGA. V lost 3 bases and J lost 2; bases outside the gene matches: 3. This CDR3 spans 14 amino acids. The CDR3 loop reads CASSLADRAYEQYF. The DNA of the CDR3 is TGTGCCAGCAGCTTGGCGGACAGGGCCTACGAGCAGTACTTC.

This chain connects TRBV3-1 (or the pseudogene TRBV3-2) to TRBJ2-4; D remains ambiguous. CDR1 and CDR2 (germline): LGHDT, YNNKEL (reference sequence). This CDR3 has 12 amino acids. The ends were cut back, 4 bases at V and 7 bases at J, with 8 bases in the middle. DNA of the CDR3: TGTGCCAGCAGCCTAGACGAGAACATTCAGTACTTC. As protein: CASSLDENIQYF.